This T cell receptor (beta chain) is from a study of cytomegalovirus exposure and HLA in healthy donors (dated by TCRdb to 2016 to 2017). Regarding the study in general: According to an earlier analysis of several hundred of the donors, 150 million to 200 million T cells yielded 90 million to 130 million unique TCR beta sequences and about 280 Gb of sequence data. To predict cytomegalovirus infection status, the study combined high-throughput TCR immunosequencing, statistical association of individual TCRs with disease status, and machine learning. An earlier analysis of 587 of the donors used high-throughput TCR beta sequencing to judge whether each TCR beta V gene segment behaved as functional or pseudogenic. The aim of the study was to test whether cataloging public T cell receptors could identify signatures of past pathogen exposure. An early release covering roughly 640 HLA-typed donors comprised roughly 300 gigabases of sequencing data and around 85 million unique TCR sequences. Among 300 to 450 genotyped donors of the cohort, an average of approximately 230,000 unique TCR beta nucleotide sequences were sequenced per donor, around 20% of them non-productive. HLA typing covered class I and class II loci at four-digit resolution. Rather than using new phenotypic data, the later analysis identified candidate immune exposures from TCR beta sequences and from how often those sequences occurred across donors. Among the roughly 400 genotyped donors, about 83% belonged to the genetic ancestry cluster associated with self-reported Caucasian donors. Because of strong linkage in the cohort, five DR-DQ haplotypes were treated as single units for association and clustering. The study profiled the T cell repertoires of 500 to 800 subjects by immunosequencing and related them to cytomegalovirus serostatus. A later analysis re-analyzed previously published TCR beta repertoires from 660 or so donors and added high-resolution HLA genotyping to study TCR occurrence patterns. A separate validation cohort of roughly 110 different subjects was used in addition to the 666-subject first cohort. The number of typed donors differed by locus: roughly 629-640 for A, B, C, DRB1 and DQB1; approximately 540 for DQA1; 600 to 610 for DPA1; and about 470 for DPB1. A later genetic analysis used genome-wide SNP genotypes for about 55% of the 666 donors, treating that subset as a discovery cohort. Every repertoire in the discovery cohort had been generated on one and the same sequencing platform. Donor age, sex, ethnicity and CMV serostatus were compiled together with the repertoire data. General study outcomes and caveats: According to a later analysis, parvovirus B19, influenza, CMV and Epstein-Barr virus appeared linked to several top co-occurrence clusters. In an earlier analysis of 500 to 650 of the donors, most TCR beta V segments appeared in productive rearrangements about 90% or about 30% of the time, broadly matching IMGT annotations. In a later genetic analysis, a missense DCLRE1C variant was associated with V-gene and J-gene trimming of TCR beta chains, and the association was replicated in an independent cohort. A further reported finding was that TCR beta sequences accurately predicted the HLA-A and HLA-B alleles for most subjects in the first cohort. The 87-base-pair reads could not distinguish some IMGT-functional V segments, including TRBV6-2 and TRBV6-3, so those segments were excluded. The sequencing pipeline was judged likely to have produced a cluster of highly shared sequence variants as a technical artifact. According to a later genetic analysis, donors in an Asian-associated ancestry cluster had fewer N-insertions in productive TCRs than the roughly 700-donor mean. The study listed around 160 TCR beta chains as associated with cytomegalovirus. Because HLA typing was missing for some donors at each locus, association tests included only the typed subset. The earlier analysis of fewer than 750 of the donors excluded around 17 rarely observed V segments, including chromosome 9 orphons, because counts were too low. When HLA alleles, especially DR and DQ, strongly co-occurred, attributing TCR associations to individual alleles was difficult. In a later analysis, HLA-associated TCR beta chains were found to be more clonally expanded and to have lower generation probabilities than equally common non-associated chains. This cohort had only TCR beta chains sequenced, and the lack of alpha or paired-chain data limited which features could be detected. A later analysis found that most CMV-associated TCR beta chains appeared HLA-restricted, with HLA associations seemingly driven largely by CMV exposure. Correlated functional status among segregating V segments might reflect linkage disequilibrium, but an unknown experimental factor could not be ruled out. CMV serostatus was the only immune exposure information available for the cohort. Specific HLA alleles were associated with roughly 16,000 TCR beta sequences at a false discovery rate of 0.05 in a later analysis. Most TCR sequences were seen in very few donors, while some public TCRs were found in many individuals. Three of the identified cytomegalovirus-associated TCR beta chains were confirmed in vitro to be specific for cytomegalovirus antigens. The classifier was reported to diagnose cytomegalovirus status with high specificity and sensitivity in both the original cohort and the validation cohort. The authors suggested that the approach could potentially be extended to other disease states and immunological phenotypes. In a later analysis, the rate of TCR association differed among HLA loci, with DRB1 alleles having the most associated TCRs and HLA-C alleles having the fewest. Roughly uniform sequencing depth across donors was assumed in presence/absence analyses, although this assumption may not hold.

The protocol used for the library was the immunoSEQ multiplex PCR assay. For the multiplex PCR, a mixture combining 60 forward primers for TCR Vbeta segments and 13 reverse primers for TCR Jbeta segments was used. The CDR3 region of rearranged TCR beta genes was amplified from genomic DNA with a multiplex PCR assay. The Illumina HiSeq System was used to sequence the amplified TCR beta libraries as 87-base-pair reads. On the authors' methods: Across the 600 to 700 repertoires, a later analysis counted roughly 84 million unique TCR beta chains, around 11 million of which were shared by at least two donors. A nearest-neighbor algorithm error-corrected the raw reads and collapsed the reads into unique sequences, merging closely related sequences to remove PCR and sequencing errors. To assign V, D and J gene segments, CDR3 sequences were aligned to IMGT reference sequences. For a sequence to be retained, at least a six-nucleotide match to both a V gene segment and a J gene segment was required. A rearrangement counted as productive if the CDR3 had no stop codons and remained in frame with V and J, and every other rearrangement counted as non-productive. Following IMGT convention, CDR3 was defined as the stretch from the second conserved V-encoded cysteine up to the conserved J-encoded phenylalanine. Sequences without an unambiguous match to a single V gene segment were excluded from the earlier analysis of several hundred of the donors. An earlier analysis of just under 600 of the donors called V segments functional above 56.7% productive rearrangements and segregating when the between-donor standard deviation exceeded 5%. A statistical classification framework was built for diagnosing cytomegalovirus status from the catalog of TCR beta chain sequences. In a later analysis, V and J genes were assigned by comparing TCR nucleotide sequences against IMGT/GENE-DB human TR gene sequences. In a later analysis, CDR3 sequences and most-parsimonious VDJ recombination scenarios were assigned using the TCRdist pipeline. In a later analysis, every TCR beta chain was defined by the combination of its CDR3 amino acid sequence and its V-gene family, and reads without a unique V-gene family were dropped. A later analysis removed roughly 590 highly shared, low-generation-probability nucleotide sequences to deal with suspected cross-contamination and a sequencing artifact. A later analysis calculated a clonal expansion index for each public chain from normalized within-repertoire ranks of inferred template counts. In a later analysis, generation probabilities were computed using a VDJ recombination model fitted to out-of-frame rearrangements, and the results were checked against IGoR. In a later analysis, TCR-TCR, TCR-HLA and TCR-CMV co-occurrence was scored with hypergeometric tests, and a repertoire-size bias correction was applied to TCR pairs. To estimate false discovery rates, a later analysis permuted the HLA or CMV assignments 20 times. In a later analysis, co-occurring TCRs were grouped with DBSCAN, and TCRdist sequence similarity was added when clustering was performed within HLA-allele-positive subsets. Co-occurrence clustering excluded repertoires with fewer than 30,000 or more than 120,000 public chains, plus five with anomalous nucleotide sharing. TCRdb mirrors the immuneACCESS table, restricted to in-frame sequences. Some clones are absent from its copies; in checked studies, under half trace to an unresolved V gene, and the reason for the others is unknown. V, J and clone size are those of that table, while D and trimming were read from the DNA. Recorded for this sample are under 200,000 clones; 60% to 80% of them occurred a single time. The leading ten clones occupy around 9.8% of the sample.

Comments on this clone: Its antigen target is currently unknown. No base quality values were provided; no much bigger clone lies one nucleotide off.

V lost 5 bases and J lost 4 bases, and the count of bases not matched to a germline gene is 9. Per the germline V gene (reference sequence), SSHAT is the CDR1 and FNYEAQ is the CDR2. Taken from cysteine to phenylalanine, the CDR3 has 16 residues. The retained sequence is limited to the CDR3, 48 bases, with the frame set at the first base. The cohort consisted of more than 650 healthy bone marrow donors. Cohort members were all nominally healthy when sampled, although unrecorded immune exposures were likely present. The donor tested CMV seropositive, placing the donor among the 289 seropositive members of the cohort. A peripheral blood sample was provided by each donor, and peripheral blood mononuclear cells were used for TCR beta sequencing. The Qiagen DNeasy Blood Extraction Kit was used to extract genomic DNA from the blood cell samples.

The sequence derives from a young man in good health and CMV-seropositive. The sequence is built from TRBV7-7 and TRBJ2-1; the junction holds 9 bases that match TRBD2. The source material was PBMCs. The CDR3: CASSAYSGSGYNEQFF. The DNA sequence is as follows: TGTGCCAGCAGCGCCTATAGCGGGAGTGGGTACAATGAGCAGTTCTTC. Joined to the reference TRBV7-7 and TRBJ2-1 proteins, this CDR3 gives the full variable domain: GAGVSQSPRYKVTKRGQDVTLRCDPISSHATLYWYQQALGQGPEFLTYFNYEAQPDKSGLPSDRFSAERPEGSISTLTIQRTEQRDSAMYRCASSAYSGSGYNEQFFGPGTRLTVL.